This T cell receptor (beta chain) stems from a study of blood T cell repertoires in COVID-19. Across the whole study: The United States, Italy and Spain provided the acute and convalescent COVID-19 samples. PBMCs, B-cell-depleted T cells, or T cells provided the cDNA or gDNA that made up the material.

CDR1 MNHEY and CDR2 SMNVEV come from the germline V gene (reference sequence). The length of the CDR3 is 15 residues. V lost 5 bases and J lost 6; bases outside the gene matches: 12. This clone was seen a single time. Authors' data handling: Nucleated cell number was recorded as an estimate derived from reference gene primer amplification. This table comes from immunoSEQ multiplex PCR, and its TCRdb copy is limited to in-frame clones, with some not included. V and J calls and clone size are as listed in that table; D and trimming were resolved from the DNA. Altogether about 150,000 clones are present, about 86% being singletons, with the ten largest covering 25% to 30%.

The J gene is TRBJ1-1, the V gene TRBV27; 7 bases are a match to TRBD1. The source is a woman aged 55-70 years with acute or convalescent COVID-19. Sequencing was performed on peripheral blood. The CDR3 loop is CASSPGGPPRAEAFF. In DNA, the CDR3 is TGTGCCAGCAGTCCAGGGGGACCGCCGAGGGCTGAAGCTTTCTTT.